This entry describes one T cell receptor (beta chain). Its antigen is currently not known. No much larger clone is present one base from it, and per-base qualities are unavailable. The sample belongs to a study of cytomegalovirus exposure and HLA in healthy donors (dated by TCRdb to 2015 to 2018). At the level of the whole study: According to an earlier analysis of a few hundred of the donors, some 180 million T cells yielded 117 million unique TCR beta sequences and about 300 Gb of sequence data. An early release that covered about 600 HLA-typed donors contained about 300 gigabases of sequencing data and around 85 million unique TCR sequences. Among the roughly 400 genotyped donors, 75% to 90% belonged to the genetic ancestry cluster associated with self-reported Caucasian donors. The aim of the study was to test whether cataloging public T cell receptors could identify signatures of past pathogen exposure. Using immunosequencing, the study profiled T cell repertoires from 640 or so subjects and related those repertoires to cytomegalovirus serostatus. Along with the 666-subject first cohort, a separate validation cohort of around 120 different subjects was used. High-throughput TCR immunosequencing, statistical association of individual TCRs with disease status, and machine learning were combined to predict cytomegalovirus infection status. To study patterns of TCR occurrence, a later analysis re-analyzed previously published TCR beta repertoires from 500 to 850 donors and added high-resolution HLA genotyping. Rather than drawing on any new phenotypic data, the later analysis identified candidate immune exposures from TCR beta sequences and the way those sequences occurred across donors. In an earlier analysis of 587 of the donors, high-throughput TCR beta sequencing was used to judge whether each TCR beta V gene segment behaved as functional or pseudogenic. Donor age, sex, ethnicity and CMV serostatus were collected together with the repertoire data. A later genetic analysis took genome-wide SNP genotypes for about 55% of the roughly 700 donors and used that subset as a discovery cohort. All discovery cohort repertoires had been generated on a single sequencing platform. HLA typing covered class I and class II loci at four-digit resolution. The number of typed donors differed by locus: about 620-630 for A, B, C, DRB1 and DQB1; 500 to 550 for DQA1; 606 for DPA1; and about 450 for DPB1. Four or five DR-DQ haplotypes were handled as single units for association and clustering, since linkage in the cohort was strong. Across some 400 genotyped donors of the cohort, an average of about 250,000 unique TCR beta nucleotide sequences per donor were sequenced, and roughly a sixth of those sequences were non-productive. Summary of the overall study and its limitations: The authors suggested that the approach could potentially be generalized to other disease states and immunological phenotypes. Correlated functional status among segregating V segments might be attributable to linkage disequilibrium, but an unknown experimental factor could not be ruled out. An association between a missense DCLRE1C variant and V-gene and J-gene trimming of TCR beta chains was found in a later genetic analysis and replicated in an independent cohort. The classifier was reported to diagnose cytomegalovirus status with high specificity and sensitivity in both the original and validation cohorts. A further reported finding was that TCR beta sequences accurately predicted the HLA-A and HLA-B alleles for most subjects in the first cohort. In vitro tests confirmed that a few of the cytomegalovirus-associated TCR beta chains recognize cytomegalovirus antigens. When HLA alleles, especially DR and DQ, strongly co-occurred, TCR associations were difficult to assign to individual alleles. Because some donors lacked HLA typing at each locus, the association tests relied only on the typed subset. Most TCR sequences were observed very rarely across donors, whereas some public TCRs were present in many individuals. For the cohort, immune exposure information was limited to CMV serostatus. According to a later analysis, parvovirus B19, influenza, CMV and Epstein-Barr virus appeared linked to several top co-occurrence clusters. Specific HLA alleles were associated with about 17,000 TCR beta sequences at a false discovery rate of 0.05 in a later analysis. In an earlier analysis of around 500 of the donors, most TCR beta V segments appeared in productive rearrangements about 90% or about 30% of the time, broadly matching IMGT annotations. Only TCR beta chains were sequenced in this cohort, and the absence of alpha or paired-chain data limited detectable features. The study listed approximately 150 TCR beta chains as associated with cytomegalovirus. According to a later analysis, TCR association rates differed among HLA loci, with DRB1 alleles showing the most associated TCRs and HLA-C alleles showing the fewest. Compared with equally common non-associated chains, HLA-associated TCR beta chains in a later analysis were more clonally expanded and had lower generation probabilities. A cluster of highly shared sequence variants was judged likely to represent a technical artifact of the sequencing pipeline. Some 16 rarely observed V segments, including chromosome 9 orphons, were excluded from the earlier analysis of about 500 of the donors because counts were too low. Because the 87-base-pair reads could not distinguish some IMGT-functional V segments, including TRBV6-2 and TRBV6-3, those segments were excluded. According to a later analysis, most CMV-associated TCR beta chains appeared to be HLA-restricted, and the HLA associations seemed to be driven largely by CMV exposure. Sequencing depth was assumed to be roughly uniform across donors in the presence/absence analyses, though that assumption may not hold. A later genetic analysis reported fewer N-insertions in productive TCRs among donors in an Asian-associated ancestry cluster than the roughly 670-donor mean.

V was cut back by 3 bases and J by 3 bases, leaving a gap of 12 bases between them. Reading the germline V gene gives CDR1 SQVTM and CDR2 ANQGSEA. Its CDR3 holds 13 amino acids, cysteine through phenylalanine. The CDR3 DNA has 39 bases and is translated from base 1. The library was made by the immunoSEQ multiplex PCR assay. The multiplex PCR relied on a mix of 60 forward primers for TCR Vbeta segments and 13 reverse primers for TCR Jbeta segments. The CDR3 region of rearranged TCR beta genes was amplified from genomic DNA by a multiplex PCR assay. The Illumina HiSeq System was used to sequence the amplified TCR beta libraries as 87-base-pair reads. In the paper's pipeline: A later analysis tallied roughly 78 million unique TCR beta chains across the 600 to 700 repertoires, and around 12 million of those chains were shared by two or more donors. Raw reads were error-corrected and collapsed into unique sequences by a nearest-neighbor algorithm in which closely related sequences were merged to remove PCR and sequencing errors. CDR3 sequences were aligned to IMGT reference sequences to assign V, D and J gene segments. Each retained sequence needed at least a six-nucleotide match to both a V gene segment and a J gene segment. Rearrangements were classified as productive when the CDR3 lacked stop codons and remained in frame with V and J, and all other rearrangements were classified as non-productive. Following IMGT convention, CDR3 was defined as the stretch from the second conserved V-encoded cysteine to the conserved J-encoded phenylalanine. The earlier analysis of roughly 590 of the donors excluded sequences that lacked an unambiguous match to a single V gene segment. In an earlier analysis of about 590 of the donors, a V segment was called functional when productive rearrangements were above 56.7%, and segregating when the standard deviation between donors exceeded 5%. A statistical classification framework was built to diagnose cytomegalovirus status from the catalog of TCR beta chain sequences. In a later analysis, TCR nucleotide sequences were compared against IMGT/GENE-DB human TR gene sequences so that V and J genes could be assigned. A later analysis assigned CDR3 sequences and most-parsimonious VDJ recombination scenarios with the TCRdist pipeline. A later analysis defined each TCR beta chain by its CDR3 amino acid sequence plus V-gene family, and excluded reads lacking a unique V-gene family. As a way to deal with suspected cross-contamination and a sequencing artifact, a later analysis dropped approximately 570 nucleotide sequences that were highly shared and had low generation probability. A later analysis calculated a clonal expansion index for each public chain from normalized within-repertoire ranks of inferred template counts. A later analysis computed generation probabilities with a VDJ recombination model fitted to out-of-frame rearrangements, and checked the results against IGoR. In a later analysis, TCR-TCR, TCR-HLA and TCR-CMV co-occurrence was scored with hypergeometric tests, and a repertoire-size bias correction was applied to TCR pairs. In a later analysis, false discovery rates were estimated by permuting HLA or CMV assignments 20 times. In a later analysis, co-occurring TCRs were grouped using DBSCAN, with TCRdist sequence similarity added in when clustering inside HLA-allele-positive subsets. Repertoires with fewer than 30,000 or more than 120,000 public chains were left out of co-occurrence clustering, as were four to six repertoires with anomalous nucleotide sharing. Sourced from immuneACCESS, this table was stored by TCRdb with only in-frame sequences that have V and J called. A share of the clones is absent; for the studies checked, an unresolved V gene accounts for under half, and the remainder has no known explanation. Clone size and the V and J calls come from that table; the DNA yielded D and trimming. The sample has about 150,000 clones on record, roughly 80% of them singletons. The leading ten clones occupy around 14% of the sample.

In total, over 600 healthy bone marrow donors made up the cohort. Cohort members were all nominally healthy when sampled, although unrecorded immune exposures were likely present. The donor was CMV seronegative and belonged to the group of 350 to 400 seronegative cohort members. A peripheral blood sample was collected from each donor, and TCR beta sequencing was performed on peripheral blood mononuclear cells. The Qiagen DNeasy Blood Extraction Kit was used to extract genomic DNA from the blood cell samples. The sequenced sample consisted of PBMCs. The rearranged chain carries TRBV29-1 and TRBJ2-7; the D gene is perhaps TRBD2, on 6 matching bases. The TCR originated in a middle-aged woman in good health and CMV-seronegative. The CDR3 protein: CSVDLGGGYEQYF. DNA sequence: TGCAGCGTTGATTTGGGGGGTGGCTACGAGCAGTACTTC.